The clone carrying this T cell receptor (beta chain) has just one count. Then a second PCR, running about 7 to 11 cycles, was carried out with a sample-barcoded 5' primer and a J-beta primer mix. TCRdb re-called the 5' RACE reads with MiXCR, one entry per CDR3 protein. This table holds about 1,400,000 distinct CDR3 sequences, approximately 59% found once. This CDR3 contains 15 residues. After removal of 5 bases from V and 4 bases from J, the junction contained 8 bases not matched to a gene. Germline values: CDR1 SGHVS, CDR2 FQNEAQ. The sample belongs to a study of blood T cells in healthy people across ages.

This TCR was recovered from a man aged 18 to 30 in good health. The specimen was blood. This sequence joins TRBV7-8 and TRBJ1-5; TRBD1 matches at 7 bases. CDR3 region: CASSQSRDRNQPQHF. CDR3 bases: TGTGCCAGCAGCCAATCCCGGGACAGAAATCAGCCCCAGCATTTT.